The clone carrying this T cell receptor (beta chain) was detected ten times or more. Its antigen is still unknown. Stated time point: newly diagnosed GD, antithyroid drugs for less than 3 months. RNA from PBMCs was the source of the TCR library. Arm-PCR of CDR3 regions and iRepertoire HTBI primers were the basis on which TCR beta libraries were built. In the source study's methods: Taken together, the samples had fewer than 65 TRBV and more than 11 TRBJ segments identified. In TCRdb, the multiplex PCR reads were re-called with MiXCR into one record per CDR3 protein. None of the V and J calls come from the authors' own analysis; TCRdb made them. The table has around 320,000 distinct CDR3 sequences, over 15% seen once. The data were obtained in a study of regulatory T cells in long-lasting Graves disease. Study as a whole: Antithyroid drugs had been taken by newly diagnosed Graves' patients for under 3 months. Findings and limits, study-wide: Comparison showed that persistent patients shared more public clonotypes (around 3,000) than new patients (around 1,000).

The CDR3 covers 13 residues. The germline V gene encodes CDR1 MDHEN and CDR2 SYDVKM. The germline V and J ends were trimmed by 10 bases and 1 base, with 11 bases remaining between them. The same data also contributed to another study, on T cells in Graves' hyperthyroidism and ophthalmopathy. That investigation notes: Carried out on the TCR CDR3, a first-round RT-PCR used the HTBI primer set.

The specimen was peripheral blood mononuclear cells (PBMCs), collected at new diagnosis, from a patient treated with antithyroid drugs. The rearrangement joins TRBV28 to TRBJ1-5; tentatively, D is TRBD1 (5 bases). This receptor was identified in a middle-aged man with Graves disease. The CDR3 loop reads CAINRWSNQPQHF. For the CDR3, the DNA is TGTGCCATCAACAGGTGGAGCAATCAGCCCCAGCATTTT.